This T cell receptor (beta chain) was sequenced for a study of T cell repertoires in cytomegalovirus infection. Using its own MiXCR run on the reads, TCRdb lists one record per CDR3 protein. The repertoire holds under 350,000 distinct CDR3 sequences, approximately 10% seen once, with approximately 2.4% in the top ten. This clonotype has at least ten counts. The specimen sequenced was PBMCs. The clonotype originates from a human donor in good health (CMV status not recorded). Some clones in this sample may be carry-over from other donors' samples.

The CDR3, as DNA: TGTGCCAGCACCAGGGACAAGGCAGATACGCAGTATTTT. Its translation: CASTRDKADTQYF. The chain uses TRBV2 and TRBJ2-3, with D possibly TRBD1 on 6 matching bases. Per the germline V gene, CDR1 is SNHLY and CDR2 is FYNNEI. The V gene lost 7 bases and the J gene lost 4 bases, with 12 bases spanning the gap. This CDR3 is built from 13 residues.